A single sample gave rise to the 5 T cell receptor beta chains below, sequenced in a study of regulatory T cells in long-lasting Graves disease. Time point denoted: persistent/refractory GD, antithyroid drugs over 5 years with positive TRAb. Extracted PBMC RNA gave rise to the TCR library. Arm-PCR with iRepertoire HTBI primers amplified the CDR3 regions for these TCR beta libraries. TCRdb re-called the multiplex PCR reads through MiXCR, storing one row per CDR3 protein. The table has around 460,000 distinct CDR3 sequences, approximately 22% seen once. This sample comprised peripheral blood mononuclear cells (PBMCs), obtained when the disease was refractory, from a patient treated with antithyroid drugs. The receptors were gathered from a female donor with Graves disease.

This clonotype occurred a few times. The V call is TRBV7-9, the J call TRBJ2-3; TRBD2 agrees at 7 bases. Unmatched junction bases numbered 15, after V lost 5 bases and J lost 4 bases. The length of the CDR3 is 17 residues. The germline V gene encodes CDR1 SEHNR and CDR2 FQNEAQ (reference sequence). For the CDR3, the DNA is TGTGCCAGCAGCCCCGCCCCTAGCGGTCGAGGGGCAGATACGCAGTATTTT. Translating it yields CASSPAPSGRGADTQYF.

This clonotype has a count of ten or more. The CDR3: CSPRGQGSYEQYF. Here the CDR3 DNA reads TGCAGCCCCCGGGGACAGGGATCCTACGAGCAGTACTTC. This rearrangement joins TRBV29-1 to TRBJ2-7; TRBD1 agrees at 9 bases. Losses at the gene ends were 8 bases for V and 1 base for J; bases not matched to a gene: 6. This CDR3 contains 13 residues. Germline V gene sequence: CDR1 SQVTM, CDR2 ANQGSEA.

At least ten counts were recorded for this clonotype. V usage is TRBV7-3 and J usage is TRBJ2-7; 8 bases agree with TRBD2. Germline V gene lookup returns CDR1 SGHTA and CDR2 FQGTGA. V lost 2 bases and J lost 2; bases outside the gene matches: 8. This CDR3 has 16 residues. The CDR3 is CASSLGGGGLAYEQYF. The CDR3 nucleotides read TGTGCCAGCAGCTTAGGTGGGGGGGGACTAGCCTACGAGCAGTACTTC.

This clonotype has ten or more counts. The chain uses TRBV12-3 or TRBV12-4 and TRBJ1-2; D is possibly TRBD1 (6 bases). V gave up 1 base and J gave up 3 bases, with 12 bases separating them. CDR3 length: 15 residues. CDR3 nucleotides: TGTGCCAGCAGTTTAGAAACAGGGCCTGACTATGGCTACACCTTC. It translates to CASSLETGPDYGYTF.

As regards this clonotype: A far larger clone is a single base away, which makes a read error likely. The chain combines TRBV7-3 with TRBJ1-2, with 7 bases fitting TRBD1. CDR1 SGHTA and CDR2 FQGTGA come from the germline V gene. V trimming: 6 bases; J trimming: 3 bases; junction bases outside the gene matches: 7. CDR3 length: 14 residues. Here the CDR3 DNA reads TGTGCCAGCAGTTTGGGACAGATTGACTATGGCTACACCTTC. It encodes CASSLGQIDYGYTF.